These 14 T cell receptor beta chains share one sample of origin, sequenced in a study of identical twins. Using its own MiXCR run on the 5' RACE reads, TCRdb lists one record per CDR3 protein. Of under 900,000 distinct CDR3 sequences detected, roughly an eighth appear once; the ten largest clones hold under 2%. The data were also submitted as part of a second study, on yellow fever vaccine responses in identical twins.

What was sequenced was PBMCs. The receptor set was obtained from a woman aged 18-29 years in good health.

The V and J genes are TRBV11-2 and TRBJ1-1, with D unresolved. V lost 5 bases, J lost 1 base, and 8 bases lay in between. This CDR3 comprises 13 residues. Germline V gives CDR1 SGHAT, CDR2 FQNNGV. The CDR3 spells CASSQHGNTEAFF. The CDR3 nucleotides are TGTGCCAGCAGCCAGCACGGGAACACTGAAGCTTTCTTT.

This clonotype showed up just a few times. As DNA, the CDR3 is TGTGCCAGCAGACGCGGGAGGACGGGAGATACGCAGTATTTT. As protein: CASRRGRTGDTQYF. The V and J genes are TRBV6-1 and TRBJ2-3; 8 positions agree with TRBD2. This CDR3 has 14 residues. Germline V gene sequence: CDR1 MNHNS, CDR2 SASEGT. V lost 6 bases, J lost 5 bases, and 7 bases stayed unmatched.

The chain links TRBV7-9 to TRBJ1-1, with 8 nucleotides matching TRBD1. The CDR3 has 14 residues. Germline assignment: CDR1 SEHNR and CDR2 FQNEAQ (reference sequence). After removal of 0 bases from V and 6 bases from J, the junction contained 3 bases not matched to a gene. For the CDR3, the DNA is TGTGCCAGCAGCTTAGCGGCAGGGGGCTCTGAAGCTTTCTTT. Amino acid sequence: CASSLAAGGSEAFF.

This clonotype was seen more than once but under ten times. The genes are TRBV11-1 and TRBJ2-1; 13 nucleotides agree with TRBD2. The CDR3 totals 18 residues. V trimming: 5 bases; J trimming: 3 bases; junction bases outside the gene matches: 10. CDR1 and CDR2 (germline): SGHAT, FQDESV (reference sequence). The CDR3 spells CASSAGTSGIGYYNEQFF. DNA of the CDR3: TGTGCCAGCAGCGCCGGGACTAGCGGGATAGGTTACTACAATGAGCAGTTCTTC. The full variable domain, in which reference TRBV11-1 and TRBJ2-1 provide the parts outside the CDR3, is EAEVAQSPRYKITEKSQAVAFWCDPISGHATLYWYRQILGQGPELLVQFQDESVVDDSQLPKDRFSAERLKGVDSTLKIQPAELGDSAMYLCASSAGTSGIGYYNEQFFGPGTRLTVL.

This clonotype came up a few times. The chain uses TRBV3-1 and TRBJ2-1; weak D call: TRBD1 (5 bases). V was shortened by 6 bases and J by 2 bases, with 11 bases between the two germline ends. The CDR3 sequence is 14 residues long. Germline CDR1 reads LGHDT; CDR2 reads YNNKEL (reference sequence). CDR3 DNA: TGTGCCAGCAGTACAGGTAGCACCTACAATGAGCAGTTCTTC. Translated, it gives CASSTGSTYNEQFF.

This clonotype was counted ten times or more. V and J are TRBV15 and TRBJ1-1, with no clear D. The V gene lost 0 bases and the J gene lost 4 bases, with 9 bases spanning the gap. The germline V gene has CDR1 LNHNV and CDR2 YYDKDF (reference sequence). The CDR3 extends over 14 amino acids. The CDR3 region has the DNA TGTGCCACCAGCAGAGATTTGGTAGGCACTGAAGCTTTCTTT. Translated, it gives CATSRDLVGTEAFF.

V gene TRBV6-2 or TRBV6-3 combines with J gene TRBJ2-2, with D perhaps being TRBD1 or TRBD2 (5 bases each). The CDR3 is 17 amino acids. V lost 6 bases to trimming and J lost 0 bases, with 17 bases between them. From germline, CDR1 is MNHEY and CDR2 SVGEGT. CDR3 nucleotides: TGTGCCAGCAGCGGGACGGACCTCCCCCCGAACACCGGGGAGCTGTTTTTT. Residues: CASSGTDLPPNTGELFF.

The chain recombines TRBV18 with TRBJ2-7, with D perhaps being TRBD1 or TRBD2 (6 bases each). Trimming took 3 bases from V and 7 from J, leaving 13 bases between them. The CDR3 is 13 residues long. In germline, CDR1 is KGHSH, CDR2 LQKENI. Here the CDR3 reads CASSPTGTGEQYV. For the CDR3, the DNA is TGTGCCAGCTCACCTACAGGGACTGGGGAGCAGTACGTC.

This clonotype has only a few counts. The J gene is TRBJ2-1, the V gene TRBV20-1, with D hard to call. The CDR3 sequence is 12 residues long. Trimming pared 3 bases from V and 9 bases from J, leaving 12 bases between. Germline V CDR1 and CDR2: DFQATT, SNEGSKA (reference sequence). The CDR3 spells CSASPEVGEQFF. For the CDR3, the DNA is TGCAGTGCTAGCCCTGAGGTTGGTGAGCAGTTCTTC.

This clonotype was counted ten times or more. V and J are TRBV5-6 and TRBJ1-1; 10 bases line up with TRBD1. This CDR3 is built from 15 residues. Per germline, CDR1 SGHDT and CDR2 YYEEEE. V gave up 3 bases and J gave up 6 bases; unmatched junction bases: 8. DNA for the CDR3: TGTGCCAGCAGCTCAAGAAGAGGACAGGGGGCTGAAGCTTTCTTT. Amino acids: CASSSRRGQGAEAFF.

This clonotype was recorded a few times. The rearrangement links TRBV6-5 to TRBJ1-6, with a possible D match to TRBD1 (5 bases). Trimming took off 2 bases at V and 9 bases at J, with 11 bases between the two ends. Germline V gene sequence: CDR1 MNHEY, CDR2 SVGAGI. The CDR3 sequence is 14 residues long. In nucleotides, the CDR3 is TGTGCCAGCAGTTACGGGCAGGGAAGTTCACCCCTCCACTTT. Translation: CASSYGQGSSPLHF.

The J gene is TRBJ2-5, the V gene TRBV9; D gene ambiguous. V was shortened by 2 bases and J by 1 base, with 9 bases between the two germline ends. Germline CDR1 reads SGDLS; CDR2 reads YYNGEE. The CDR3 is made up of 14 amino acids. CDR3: CASSVQWSQETQYF. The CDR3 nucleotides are TGTGCCAGCAGCGTCCAGTGGTCCCAAGAGACCCAGTACTTC. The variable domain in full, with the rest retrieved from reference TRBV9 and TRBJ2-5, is DSGVTQTPKHLITATGQRVTLRCSPRSGDLSVYWYQQSLDQGLQFLIQYYNGEERAKGNILERFSAQQFPDLHSELNLSSLELGDSALYFCASSVQWSQETQYFGPGTRLLVL.

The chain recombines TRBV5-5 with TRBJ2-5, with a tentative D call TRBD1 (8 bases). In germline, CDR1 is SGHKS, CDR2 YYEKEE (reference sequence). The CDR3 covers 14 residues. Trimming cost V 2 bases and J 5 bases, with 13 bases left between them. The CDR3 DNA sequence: TGTGCCAGCAGCTTCCCACAGGGGGGGGAGACCCAGTACTTC. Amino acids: CASSFPQGGETQYF.

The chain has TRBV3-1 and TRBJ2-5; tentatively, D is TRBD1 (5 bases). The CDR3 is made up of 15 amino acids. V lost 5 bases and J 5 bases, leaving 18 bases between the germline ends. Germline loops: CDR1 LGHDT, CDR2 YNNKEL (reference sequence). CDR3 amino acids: CASSKVPMGLETQYF. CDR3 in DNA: TGTGCCAGCAGCAAAGTCCCAATGGGGCTGGAGACCCAGTACTTC.